The 11 T cell receptor beta chains presented below share a single source sample, sequenced in a study of blood T cells in healthy people across ages. Sample-barcoded 5' priming and a J-beta primer mix drove a second PCR of about 6 to 12 cycles. MiXCR was run by TCRdb on the 5' RACE reads, yielding one entry per CDR3 protein. The profile shows about 730,000 distinct CDR3 sequences, about 42% of them singletons. The sequencing input was blood. Every receptor here comes from a woman between 55 and 75 years old in good health.

This clonotype showed up just a few times. The V call is TRBV20-1, the J call TRBJ2-1, with 12 bases fitting TRBD2. There are 14 residues in the CDR3. V shed 6 bases and J 4 bases; nucleotides not matched to a gene: 4. CDR1 is DFQATT and CDR2 is SNEGSKA in the germline V gene (reference sequence). DNA of the CDR3: TGCAGTGCCCCTAGCGGGGGGGTTTACAATGAGCAGTTCTTC. This sequence encodes CSAPSGGVYNEQFF.

This chain links TRBV11-3 with TRBJ2-4, with D tentatively TRBD1 or TRBD2 (6 bases each). Germline V gene lookup returns CDR1 SGHNT and CDR2 YENEEA. V was trimmed by 0 bases and J by 8 bases, leaving 8 bases between them. This CDR3 contains 13 residues. Written as DNA, the CDR3 is TGTGCCAGCAGCTTAGATAGGGGGGACATTCAGTACTTC. Encoded protein: CASSLDRGDIQYF.

The chain's CDR3 is CASSLGSRGNTEAFF. The CDR3, as DNA: TGTGCCAGCAGCTTAGGCTCCAGGGGGAACACTGAAGCTTTCTTT. The chain recombines TRBV7-8 with TRBJ1-1, with a weak D call TRBD1 (6 bases). Trimming cost V 1 base and J 1 base, with 10 bases left between them. CDR3 length: 15 amino acids. Per the germline V gene, CDR1 is SGHVS and CDR2 is FQNEAQ.

The V and J genes are TRBV28 and TRBJ2-3, with D maybe TRBD2 (6 bases). This CDR3 has 15 amino acids. From germline, CDR1 is MDHEN and CDR2 SYDVKM. V lost 7 bases, J lost 1 base, and 15 bases lay in between. This CDR3 is CASTIWGGGTDTQYF. For the CDR3, the DNA is TGTGCCAGCACTATTTGGGGCGGGGGCACAGATACGCAGTATTTT.

This clonotype appeared a few times. CDR3 bases: TGTGCCAGCAACTACAGGGGCCGCAGCTATGGCTACACCTTC. Translating it yields CASNYRGRSYGYTF. The rearrangement links TRBV6-2 or TRBV6-3 to TRBJ1-2; 7 bases agree with TRBD1. V shed 7 bases and J 4 bases; nucleotides not matched to a gene: 9. CDR1 is MNHEY, CDR2 SVGEGT, per germline. The CDR3 totals 14 residues.

This chain joins TRBV5-1 and TRBJ2-7; TRBD2 matches 8 bases. V shed 0 bases and J 0 bases; nucleotides not matched to a gene: 2. Germline V lookup: CDR1 SGHRS, CDR2 YFSETQ. This CDR3 spans 15 amino acids. This chain's CDR3 is CASSLALAGSYEQYF. CDR3 bases: TGCGCCAGCAGCTTGGCCCTAGCGGGCTCCTACGAGCAGTACTTC.

This sequence joins TRBV11-2 and TRBJ2-2; D is unclear. Trimming removed 3 bases at V and 7 bases at J, with 6 bases between. Germline V gives CDR1 SGHAT, CDR2 FQNNGV. This CDR3 is built from 12 residues. CDR3 residues: CASSLSGGELFF. Written as DNA, the CDR3 is TGTGCCAGCAGCTTGTCGGGCGGGGAGCTGTTTTTT.

This clonotype has more than one count but fewer than ten. The chain has TRBV29-1 and TRBJ2-5; D is possibly TRBD1 (6 bases). CDR3 size: 12 residues. Germline-derived CDR1 and CDR2 are SQVTM and ANQGSEA. V lost 6 bases and J 2 bases, leaving 10 bases between the germline ends. CDR3 nucleotides: TGCAGCGTCCGACAGGTTCAAGAGACCCAGTACTTC. This gives the protein CSVRQVQETQYF. Based on the CDR3 plus reference TRBV29-1 and TRBJ2-5, the full variable domain is SAVISQKPSRDICQRGTSLTIQCQVDSQVTMMFWYRQQPGQSLTLIATANQGSEATYESGFVIDKFPISRPNLTFSTLTVSNMSPEDSSIYLCSVRQVQETQYFGPGTRLLVL.

The rearrangement joins TRBV3-1 to TRBJ1-2; D may be TRBD1 (5 bases). The germline V gene encodes CDR1 LGHDT and CDR2 YNNKEL (reference sequence). V lost 2 bases, J lost 4 bases, and 8 bases lay in between. This CDR3 region has 13 residues. DNA for the CDR3: TGTGCCAGCAGCCAAAACGGGGGCTATGGCTACACCTTC. Residues: CASSQNGGYGYTF.

The V call is TRBV7-3, the J call TRBJ2-3; 8 bases are a match to TRBD2. The CDR3 is 16 residues long. In germline, CDR1 is SGHTA, CDR2 FQGTGA. V was clipped by 5 bases and J by 3 bases; unmatched bases: 10. CDR3 in amino acids: CASSPGTSVMTDTQYF. The CDR3 bases are TGTGCCAGCAGCCCCGGGACTAGTGTTATGACAGATACGCAGTATTTT.

As DNA, the CDR3 is TGTGCCACCAGCAGAGATAAGGAAGGTGGGACAGGGGTTAACGGGTACGAGCAGTACTTC. It yields the protein CATSRDKEGGTGVNGYEQYF. The V call is TRBV15, the J call TRBJ2-7; 10 nucleotides match TRBD1. The CDR3 runs 20 residues. Germline CDR1 and CDR2: LNHNV and YYDKDF (reference sequence). Losses at the gene ends were 0 bases for V and 4 bases for J; bases not matched to a gene: 18. The full variable domain, its missing parts supplied by reference TRBV15 and TRBJ2-7, is DAMVIQNPRYQVTQFGKPVTLSCSQTLNHNVMYWYQQKSSQAPKLLFHYYDKDFNNEADTPDNFQSRRPNTSFCFLDIRSPGLGDTAMYLCATSRDKEGGTGVNGYEQYFGPGTRLTVT.